Listed here is a single T cell receptor (beta chain). What it binds is not known. V lost 10 bases and J lost 0, with 13 bases in between. Germline loops: CDR1 MDHEN, CDR2 SYDVKM. The CDR3 is 14 residues long. This sample was included in a study of PD-L1 blockade in urothelial cancer. For the study at large: The patients had undergone anywhere from 0 to 3 prior chemotherapy regimens. Analyzed time points were 3 weeks (second dose) and 6 weeks after therapy began. The study recovered a median of around 140,000 T cells per blood sample. General study findings and limits: Survival was better when pretreatment blood TCR clonality fell below the median.

Documented time point: peripheral blood 6 weeks after treatment start. TCRdb keeps only in-frame clones here, not all; method: immunoSEQ multiplex PCR. The table has around 45,000 clones, about 80% seen once. Sequencing used PBMCs, obtained around atezolizumab (anti-PD-L1) treatment. This chain joins TRBV28 and TRBJ2-1, with D possibly TRBD1 on 5 matching bases. This sequence originates from a man between 60 and 75 years old with urothelial cancer. The DNA for the CDR3 is TGTGCCACCGCGAGACAGAGCTCCTACAATGAGCAGTTCTTC. It specifies CATARQSSYNEQFF. The variable domain in full, with the rest retrieved from reference TRBV28 and TRBJ2-1, is DVKVTQSSRYLVKRTGEKVFLECVQDMDHENMFWYRQDPGLGLRLIYFSYDVKMKEKGDIPEGYSVSREKKERFSLILESASTNQTSMYLCATARQSSYNEQFFGPGTRLTVL.